This T cell receptor (beta chain) was found in a study of identical twins. About this clonotype: Antigen: not known.

With V trimmed by 2 bases and J by 7 bases, 13 bases remained unmatched. CDR3 length equals 17 residues. In germline, CDR1 is MNHEY, CDR2 SVGEGT. TCRdb recomputed calls from the 5' RACE reads with MiXCR, one row per CDR3 protein. The sample lists around 250,000 distinct CDR3 sequences; roughly 7% were seen once. Overall study results and limits: Out-of-frame alpha sequences common to twins exhibited an excess of low generation probability. The study based its conclusions on cross-sectional statistical analysis and did not follow the same donors. Insertion counts were lower in abundant cord blood beta clonotypes, a trend that memory repertoires did not show. Models, which agreed with sharing between unrelated individuals, nonetheless underestimated the out-of-frame TCR alpha sharing seen in monozygotic twins.

These sequences were also reported in another study, on yellow fever vaccine responses in identical twins.

This TCR was sampled from a woman under 30 in good health. The sample comprised memory (CD45RO+) T cells sorted from blood. The gene calls are TRBV6-2 or TRBV6-3 and TRBJ2-1; TRBD2 matches 8 bases. The chain's CDR3 is CASSYGSASGGLNEQFF. In DNA, the CDR3 is TGTGCCAGCAGTTACGGGTCGGCGAGCGGGGGCTTGAATGAGCAGTTCTTC.